The clone carrying this T cell receptor (beta chain) has only a few counts. Its antigen is unknown. The data are from a study of T cell repertoires in cytomegalovirus infection. Study at large: The study used recently identified HLA-C-restricted and well-studied HLA-B-restricted CMV epitopes. Shared public TCR beta signatures pointed to both CMV infection and a matching HLA type.

The CDR3 contains 15 residues. V was shortened by 0 bases and J by 9 bases, with 15 bases between the two germline ends. Germline V gene lookup returns CDR1 MNHEY and CDR2 SMNVEV (reference sequence). TCRdb ran MiXCR on the reads and lists one entry per CDR3 protein. Seen here are hundreds of thousands of distinct CDR3 sequences, about a third observed once, and the top ten hold about 14%. The chain employs TRBV27 and TRBJ1-5; D is possibly TRBD1 (5 bases). This sequence was found in a human donor in good health (CMV status not recorded). Some clones in this sample may be carry-over from other donors' samples. Sequencing used cultured CD8+ T cells from PBMCs, obtained from culture after CMV antigen stimulation. Here the CDR3 DNA reads TGTGCCAGCAGTTTATCGCTAGGGGACTCGGGGCCCCAGCATTTT. It translates to CASSLSLGDSGPQHF.